A selection of T cell receptor beta chains follows, all from one sample in a study of T cell responses to AZD1222 COVID-19 vaccine. TCRdb's table, derived via immunoSEQ multiplex PCR, lists solely in-frame clones and lacks some. The top ten hold 2.2% of the sample, which has tens of thousands of clones, approximately 90% seen once. The material was peripheral blood, obtained on day 0 of AZD1222 vaccination. These receptors were obtained from an adult in good health. CDR3s include the opening cysteine and the closing phenylalanine or tryptophan. Clone size is stated in some rows and not others, as once, few, many or a class when expanded.

TRBV6-6,TRBJ2-7,-,CASSPLGGQYEQYF
TRBV7-9,TRBJ2-1,once,CASSSTTSGSWNEQFF
TRBV19,TRBJ2-7,-,CASSNRGPGEQYF
TRBV24-1,TRBJ2-1,-,CATSGGTYNEQFF
TRBV25-1,TRBJ1-2,-,CASSGRQGDGYTF
TRBV5-6,TRBJ1-2,-,CASSPSDRVVYGYTF
TRBV6-5,TRBJ1-4,-,CASSYSGRSNEKLFF
TRBV11-3,TRBJ2-3,-,CASSLGLAGGTDTQYF
TRBV4-3,TRBJ2-3,-,CASSQGSGGPYTDTQYF
TRBV20-1,TRBJ2-3,-,CSARGPDTQYF
TRBV3-1/TRBV3-2,TRBJ1-6,-,CASSQGLQSGNSPLHF
TRBV24-1,TRBJ2-1,-,CATSDSARAYYNEQFF